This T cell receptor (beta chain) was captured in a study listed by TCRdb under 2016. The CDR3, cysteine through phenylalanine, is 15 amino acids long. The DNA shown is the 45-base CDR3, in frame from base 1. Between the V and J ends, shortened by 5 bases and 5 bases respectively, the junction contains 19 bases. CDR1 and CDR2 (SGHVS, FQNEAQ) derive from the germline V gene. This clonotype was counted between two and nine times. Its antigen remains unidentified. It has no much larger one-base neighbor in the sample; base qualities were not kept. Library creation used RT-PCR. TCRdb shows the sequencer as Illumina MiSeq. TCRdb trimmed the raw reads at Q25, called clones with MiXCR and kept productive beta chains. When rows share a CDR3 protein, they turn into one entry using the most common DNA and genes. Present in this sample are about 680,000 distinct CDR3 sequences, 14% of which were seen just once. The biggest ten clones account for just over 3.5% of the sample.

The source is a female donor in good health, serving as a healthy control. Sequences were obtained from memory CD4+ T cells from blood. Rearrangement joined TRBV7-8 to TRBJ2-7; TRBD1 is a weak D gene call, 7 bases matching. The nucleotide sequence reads TGTGCCAGCAGCACCCTAGGAGGGGGCGTCGACGAGCAGTACTTC. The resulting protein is CASSTLGGGVDEQYF.